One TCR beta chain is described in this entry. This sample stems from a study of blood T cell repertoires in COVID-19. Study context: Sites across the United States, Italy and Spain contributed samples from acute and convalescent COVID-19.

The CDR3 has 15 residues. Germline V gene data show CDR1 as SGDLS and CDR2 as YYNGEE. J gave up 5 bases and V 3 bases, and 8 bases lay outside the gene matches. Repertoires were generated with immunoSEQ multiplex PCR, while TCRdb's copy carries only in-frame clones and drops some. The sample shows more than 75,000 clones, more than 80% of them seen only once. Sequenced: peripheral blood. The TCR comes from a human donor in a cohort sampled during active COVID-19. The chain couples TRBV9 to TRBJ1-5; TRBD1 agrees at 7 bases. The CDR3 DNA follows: TGTGCCAGCAGCGATGGGGACAGCTTATATCAGCCCCAGCATTTT. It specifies CASSDGDSLYQPQHF.